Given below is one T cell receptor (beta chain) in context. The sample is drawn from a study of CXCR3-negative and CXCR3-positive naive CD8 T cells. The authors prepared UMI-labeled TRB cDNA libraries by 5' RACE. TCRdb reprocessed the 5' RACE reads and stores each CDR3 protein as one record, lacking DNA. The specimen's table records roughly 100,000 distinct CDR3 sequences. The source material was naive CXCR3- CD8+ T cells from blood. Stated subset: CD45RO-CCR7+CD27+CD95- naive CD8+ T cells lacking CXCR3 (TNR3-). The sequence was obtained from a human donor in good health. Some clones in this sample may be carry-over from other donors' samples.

This CDR3 is CSVQYLNTEAFF. The chain links TRBV29-1 to TRBJ1-1. The CDR3 length is 12 residues. The germline V gene has CDR1 SQVTM and CDR2 ANQGSEA.